This T cell receptor (beta chain) was identified during a study of blood T cell repertoires in COVID-19. Participants spanned ages 18 to 89 years and resided in 20 to 30 US areas. Cohort 3 recovered donors had two negative PCRs, clearance, or symptom resolution. How the authors handled the data: Amplification of reference gene primers was used by the study to estimate nucleated cell counts. Assay: immunoSEQ multiplex PCR; the TCRdb copy retains only in-frame clones and omits some. That table supplies the V and J calls and clone size; D and trimming were determined from the DNA. The data hold over 250,000 clones, with around 86% observed a single time. Germline V gene sequence: CDR1 SGHTA, CDR2 FQGNSA. This CDR3 contains 17 residues. Trimming cost V 3 bases and J 1 base; bases outside gene matches: 10.

Sequencing was done on a sample of PBMCs or T cells enriched from blood (not recorded which). The rearrangement links TRBV7-2 to TRBJ1-1, with 8 bases fitting TRBD1. The clonotype originates from a woman aged 18 to 35 who had recovered from COVID-19. For the CDR3, the DNA is TGTGCCAGCAGCTTTTACCAGGGGGCGCGGGGGAACACTGAAGCTTTCTTT. Its translation is CASSFYQGARGNTEAFF.